These T cell receptor beta chains were read from a single sample in a study of spatial heterogeneity in lung cancer. TCRdb reanalysed the 5' RACE reads using MiXCR and keeps one entry per CDR3 protein. The table has around 20,000 distinct CDR3 sequences, approximately 8.5% seen once. Specimen: PBMCs, collected at follow-up. All receptors derive from a male donor with early-stage non-small cell lung cancer. CDR3s include the opening cysteine and the closing phenylalanine or tryptophan. A D gene is named only where the DNA matches it firmly. Clone size is stated in some rows and not others, as once, few, many or a class when expanded.

v_gene: TRBV5-4
abundance: few
d_gene: .
j_gene: TRBJ2-3
CDR3nt: TGTGCCAGCAGCTTGCCTAGACAGTCCACAGATACGCAGTATTTT
CDR3aa: CASSLPRQSTDTQYF

v_gene: TRBV20-1
abundance: many
d_gene: .
j_gene: TRBJ2-7
CDR3nt: TGCAGTGCTAGAGATCTCGCGTTTTACGAGCAGTACTTC
CDR3aa: CSARDLAFYEQYF

v_gene: TRBV29-1
abundance: .
d_gene: TRBD1
j_gene: TRBJ1-1
CDR3nt: TGCAGCGGTACTCAGGGGGGAACTGAAGCTTTCTTT
CDR3aa: CSGTQGGTEAFF

v_gene: TRBV5-5
abundance: many
d_gene: .
j_gene: TRBJ2-2
CDR3nt: TGTGCCAGCAGCCGGTTGGGGGCCGGGGAGCTGTTTTTT
CDR3aa: CASSRLGAGELFF

v_gene: TRBV5-1
abundance: many
d_gene: .
j_gene: TRBJ2-2
CDR3nt: TGCGCCAGCAGCTTCGGCGCGCCCACCGGGGAGCTGTTTTTT
CDR3aa: CASSFGAPTGELFF

v_gene: TRBV5-1
abundance: many
d_gene: .
j_gene: TRBJ2-1
CDR3nt: TGCGCCAGCAGCTTGGTTAGCGTCCGCGTTAATGAGCAGTTCTTC
CDR3aa: CASSLVSVRVNEQFF

v_gene: TRBV5-1
abundance: many
d_gene: TRBD1
j_gene: TRBJ2-7
CDR3nt: TGCGCCAGCAGCTCGGGACAGGTGGTTCCCACCGAGCAGTACTTC
CDR3aa: CASSSGQVVPTEQYF

v_gene: TRBV6-5
abundance: .
d_gene: TRBD1
j_gene: TRBJ1-1
CDR3nt: TGTGCCAGCAGAGGACAGGGGGCAGGGGACACTGAAGCTTTCTTT
CDR3aa: CASRGQGAGDTEAFF

v_gene: TRBV28
abundance: many
d_gene: .
j_gene: TRBJ2-1
CDR3nt: TGTGCCAGCACCCGAGGTGGGACACCCGACTCCTACAATGAGCAGTTCTTC
CDR3aa: CASTRGGTPDSYNEQFF

v_gene: TRBV7-9
abundance: many
d_gene: .
j_gene: TRBJ2-5
CDR3nt: TGTGCCAGCAGCTCACAGGGAAAAGAGACCCAGTACTTC
CDR3aa: CASSSQGKETQYF

v_gene: TRBV20-1
abundance: many
d_gene: .
j_gene: TRBJ1-1
CDR3nt: TGCAGTGCTCCCCGCGGTAGGTTGAACACTGAAGCTTTCTTT
CDR3aa: CSAPRGRLNTEAFF

v_gene: TRBV6-2/TRBV6-3
abundance: .
d_gene: TRBD1
j_gene: TRBJ1-2
CDR3nt: TGTGCCAGCAGCAAGACAGGGGGCCATGGCTACACCTTC
CDR3aa: CASSKTGGHGYTF

v_gene: TRBV27
abundance: .
d_gene: .
j_gene: TRBJ2-2
CDR3nt: TGTGCCAGCAGTTTAAGTACTACGAACACCGGGGAGCTGTTTTTT
CDR3aa: CASSLSTTNTGELFF

v_gene: TRBV5-1
abundance: medium-sized
d_gene: TRBD1
j_gene: TRBJ1-1
CDR3nt: TGCGCCAGCAGCTGGACAGGGGGCGGCACTGAAGCTTTCTTT
CDR3aa: CASSWTGGGTEAFF

v_gene: TRBV5-1
abundance: many
d_gene: .
j_gene: TRBJ2-1
CDR3nt: TGCGCCAGCAGTCTCGGACTCCCGGCTAGCAATGAGCAGTTCTTC
CDR3aa: CASSLGLPASNEQFF

v_gene: TRBV2
abundance: medium-sized
d_gene: TRBD2
j_gene: TRBJ2-3
CDR3nt: TGTGCCAGCAGTGAAGGACTAGCGGGGGCCACAGATACGCAGTATTTT
CDR3aa: CASSEGLAGATDTQYF

v_gene: TRBV28
abundance: few
d_gene: TRBD2
j_gene: TRBJ2-1
CDR3nt: TGTGCCAGCAGCTCACGGACTAGCGGGAGGGCCTTAAGTGAGCAGTTCTTC
CDR3aa: CASSSRTSGRALSEQFF

v_gene: TRBV2
abundance: many
d_gene: .
j_gene: TRBJ1-4
CDR3nt: TGTGCCAGCAGGCGCACAACTAATGAAAAACTGTTTTTT
CDR3aa: CASRRTTNEKLFF

v_gene: TRBV19
abundance: many
d_gene: TRBD1
j_gene: TRBJ2-7
CDR3nt: TGTGCCAGTAGTATGGGACAGGATTACGAGCAGTACTTC
CDR3aa: CASSMGQDYEQYF